This T cell receptor beta chain came from a study of blood T cell repertoires in COVID-19. The table came from immunoSEQ multiplex PCR; TCRdb's copy has only in-frame clones and leaves some out. This table holds 250,000 to 350,000 clones, 75% to 90% found once. J lost 6 bases, V lost 4 bases, and 8 bases had no gene match. CDR1 is SGHRS, CDR2 YFSETQ, per germline. The CDR3 totals 15 residues. The rearrangement uses TRBV5-1 and TRBJ2-1; 9 bases align to TRBD2. Sequencing was done on a sample of peripheral blood. This TCR came from a woman aged 45-59 years with COVID-19, enrolled during active disease. CDR3 nucleotides: TGCGCCAGCAGCGAGTTAGCGGGAGCCCGCAATGAGCAGTTCTTC. Protein: CASSELAGARNEQFF.